This is a list of T cell receptor beta chains from one sample in a study of blood T cell repertoires in COVID-19. Assay used: immunoSEQ multiplex PCR; TCRdb lists only in-frame clones, some missing. The sample has 7,500 to 8,500 clones, about 70% seen once. Material: peripheral blood. These receptors originate from a human donor in a cohort sampled during active COVID-19. Both conserved end residues are trimmed from each CDR3. The order of the fields is D gene, V gene, J gene, CDR3 protein. The D gene is left open where the match is weak.

NA,TRBV5-8,TRBJ2-1,ASSLGEPSYNEQF
TRBD1,TRBV19,TRBJ2-1,ASSIEGQGKRNNEQF
NA,TRBV7-9,TRBJ1-5,ASSLETGGNQPQH
TRBD1,TRBV19,TRBJ1-2,ASTMRLYRGPFNYGYT
TRBD1,TRBV18,TRBJ2-7,ASLSRDRGSNEQY
NA,TRBV28,TRBJ2-7,ASSGGHYEQY
NA,TRBV5-5,TRBJ2-7,ASRSYSYEQY
NA,TRBV4-3,TRBJ1-4,ASSQGPGGEKLF
NA,TRBV28,TRBJ1-2,ASSRNQGYYGYT
TRBD2,TRBV7-8,TRBJ2-5,ASSRGLAEGTRETQY
TRBD1,TRBV6-5,TRBJ2-1,ASSYVTGGLGEQF
TRBD1,TRBV7-9,TRBJ1-2,ASSLGGGPRDGYT
NA,TRBV9,TRBJ2-7,ASSVGDSPPEQY
TRBD1,TRBV24-1,TRBJ2-1,ATSAGTGDYNEQF
NA,TRBV5-1,TRBJ2-3,ASSFVGGGTDTQY
NA,TRBV30,TRBJ1-1,AWSVGIGRGEAF
NA,TRBV5-3,TRBJ2-7,ARSPVPSYEQY
NA,TRBV4-1,TRBJ2-1,ASSQEPSGAYGNEQF
NA,TRBV9,TRBJ2-2,ASSVAGSRNTGELF
TRBD1,TRBV28,TRBJ1-2,ASSFAQTGLGYT
NA,TRBV4-2,TRBJ1-3,ASSLMGLIVGPPSEGNTIY
NA,TRBV21-1,TRBJ2-4,ASSKAGHPQSIQY
NA,TRBV7-2,TRBJ2-1,ASSEDSYTYNEQF
NA,TRBV3-1/TRBV3-2,TRBJ1-3,ASSPLSSGNTIY
TRBD1,TRBV2,TRBJ1-2,ASSEVGQVANYGYT
TRBD1,TRBV9,TRBJ2-7,ASSGQGYEQY
TRBD1,TRBV5-6,TRBJ1-2,ASIIQGREDYGYT
NA,TRBV28,TRBJ2-7,ASSRGPSSYEQY
NA,TRBV27,TRBJ1-6,ASSLSTGSSYNSPLH
TRBD1,TRBV5-1,TRBJ1-1,ASSPWSQGAGTEAF
NA,TRBV19,TRBJ2-3,ASSTGPLAVGTQY
TRBD1,TRBV6-5,TRBJ1-5,ASRGTVNQPQH
TRBD2,TRBV2,TRBJ2-1,ASSVREGSYNEQF
TRBD1,TRBV18,TRBJ2-1,ASLDREVNEQF
NA,TRBV27,TRBJ2-1,ASSPGTDDEQF
NA,TRBV6-7,TRBJ1-6,ASSYAAPLQGHSPLH
TRBD1,TRBV28,TRBJ2-7,ASSSNRDRGHEQY
TRBD2,TRBV5-1,TRBJ2-1,ASSLGLAEYNEQF
TRBD2,TRBV24-1,TRBJ2-1,ATSDPLQRGHYNEQF
NA,TRBV12-5,TRBJ2-2,ASGPTSIRLAGELF
NA,TRBV29-1,TRBJ1-1,SVEAMAPWRTEAF
TRBD1,TRBV27,TRBJ2-7,ASSPRGTGDYEQY
TRBD1,TRBV13,TRBJ2-1,ASSAGQGKLNEQF
NA,TRBV10-3,TRBJ2-1,AISQGNEQF
NA,TRBV3-1/TRBV3-2,TRBJ2-3,ASSQDPWGRMSTDTQY
TRBD1,TRBV4-2,TRBJ2-6,ASSQDTGALNVLT
NA,TRBV4-1,TRBJ2-3,ASSQDGALPDTQY
NA,TRBV27,TRBJ1-5,ASRVTGSNQPQH
TRBD2,TRBV11-2,TRBJ2-3,ASSLEGRAPWDTQY
NA,TRBV29-1,TRBJ2-5,SVGGGRGSETQY
TRBD1,TRBV5-8,TRBJ2-3,ASSPRQGRDTQY
TRBD2,TRBV2,TRBJ2-5,ARTTSGAQETQY
TRBD2,TRBV11-2,TRBJ2-1,ASSSAFGRESYNEQF
NA,TRBV30,TRBJ2-2,AWMLGRGAGELF
TRBD2,TRBV28,TRBJ2-1,ASSSTGLAGEYNEQF